This is a list of T cell receptor beta chains from one sample in a study of cytomegalovirus exposure and HLA in healthy donors. Method: immunoSEQ multiplex PCR; TCRdb's copy keeps in-frame clones and lacks some. This table holds about 31,000 clones, around 60% found once. Sequenced material: PBMCs. Receptor source: a man aged 50 or older in good health and CMV-seropositive. The CDR3 runs from the conserved cysteine through the conserved F or W. The order of the fields is D gene, V gene, clone size, J gene, CDR3 DNA, CDR3 protein. The D gene is left open where the match is weak. Rows give clone size only sometimes, using once, few, many, or a class for an expanded clone.

D: .
V: TRBV5-1
size: .
J: TRBJ2-1
DNA: TGCGCCAGCAGCAGCGGACCTTTCAATGAGCAGTTCTTC
CDR3: CASSSGPFNEQFF

D: .
V: TRBV20-1
size: .
J: TRBJ1-5
DNA: TGCAGTGCTAGCCCTGATCAGCCCCAGCATTTT
CDR3: CSASPDQPQHF

D: .
V: TRBV6-4
size: few
J: TRBJ2-2
DNA: TGTGCCACCAAGAGCGAGGTTGGGAACACCGGGGAGCTGTTTTTT
CDR3: CATKSEVGNTGELFF

D: .
V: TRBV30
size: few
J: TRBJ2-3
DNA: TGTGCCTGGAGTGTTCTGGATACGCAGTATTTT
CDR3: CAWSVLDTQYF

D: .
V: TRBV18
size: .
J: TRBJ2-5
DNA: TGTGCCAGCTCTCCGGGACAAGAGACCCAGTACTTC
CDR3: CASSPGQETQYF

D: .
V: TRBV1
size: .
J: TRBJ2-3
DNA: TGCACCAGCAGCCAAAGTAGCGGCACAGATACGCAGTATTTT
CDR3: CTSSQSSGTDTQYF

D: .
V: TRBV10-1
size: .
J: TRBJ2-1
DNA: TGCGCCAGCAGCCACAGGGGAGCGAGTGCGGGACAACGGGATGAGCAGTTCTTC
CDR3: CASSHRGASAGQRDEQFF

D: .
V: TRBV28
size: .
J: TRBJ1-1
DNA: TGTGCCAGCAGTTTATGGACAGGAGGAAACACTGAAGCTTTCTTT
CDR3: CASSLWTGGNTEAFF

D: .
V: TRBV7-2
size: .
J: TRBJ2-1
DNA: TGTGCCAGCACCACCACTAGATTATCCCTCTCCTACAATGAGCAGTTCTTC
CDR3: CASTTTRLSLSYNEQFF

D: .
V: TRBV7-2
size: few
J: TRBJ2-1
DNA: TGTGCCAGCAGGCGGGGCCCAACCCGTTATGACAATGAGCAGTTCTTC
CDR3: CASRRGPTRYDNEQFF

D: TRBD2
V: TRBV5-4
size: .
J: TRBJ2-1
DNA: TGTGCCAGCAGCTTAAGCGGGAGGACCTACAATGAGCAGTTCTTC
CDR3: CASSLSGRTYNEQFF